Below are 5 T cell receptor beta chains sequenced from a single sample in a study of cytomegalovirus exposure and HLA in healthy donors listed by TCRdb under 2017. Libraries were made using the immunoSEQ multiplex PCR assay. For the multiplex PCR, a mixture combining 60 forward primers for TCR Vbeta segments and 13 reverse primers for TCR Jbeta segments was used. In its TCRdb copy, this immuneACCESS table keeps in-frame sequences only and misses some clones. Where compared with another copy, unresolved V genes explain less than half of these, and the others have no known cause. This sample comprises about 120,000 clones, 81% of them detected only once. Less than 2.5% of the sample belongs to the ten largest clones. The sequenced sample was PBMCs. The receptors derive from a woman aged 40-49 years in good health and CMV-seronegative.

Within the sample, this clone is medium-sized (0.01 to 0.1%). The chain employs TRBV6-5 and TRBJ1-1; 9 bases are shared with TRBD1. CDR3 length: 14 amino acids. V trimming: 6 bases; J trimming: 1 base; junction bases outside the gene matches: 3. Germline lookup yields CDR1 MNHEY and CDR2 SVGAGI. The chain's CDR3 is CASRQQGANTEAFF. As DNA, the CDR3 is TGTGCCAGCAGGCAACAGGGGGCGAACACTGAAGCTTTCTTT.

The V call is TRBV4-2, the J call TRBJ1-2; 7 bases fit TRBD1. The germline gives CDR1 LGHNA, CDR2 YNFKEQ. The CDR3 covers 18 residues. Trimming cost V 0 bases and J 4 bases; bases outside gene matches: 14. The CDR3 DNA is TGTGCCAGCAGCCAAGATACCTCGGTCGGAGGGGGCCGCTATGGCTACACCTTC. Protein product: CASSQDTSVGGGRYGYTF.

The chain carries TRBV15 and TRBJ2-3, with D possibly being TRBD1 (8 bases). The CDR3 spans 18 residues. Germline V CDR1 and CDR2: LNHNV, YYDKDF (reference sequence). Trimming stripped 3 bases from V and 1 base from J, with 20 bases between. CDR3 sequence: CATSRTPTGGEGTDTQYF. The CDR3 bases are TGTGCCACCAGCAGGACCCCAACAGGGGGGGAAGGCACAGATACGCAGTATTTT.

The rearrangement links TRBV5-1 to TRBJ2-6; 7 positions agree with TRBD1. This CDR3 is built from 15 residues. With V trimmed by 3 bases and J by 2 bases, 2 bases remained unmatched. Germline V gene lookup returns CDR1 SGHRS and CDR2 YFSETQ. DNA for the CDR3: TGCGCCAGCAGCTCGCAGGGGGCTGGGGCCAACGTCCTGACTTTC. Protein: CASSSQGAGANVLTF.

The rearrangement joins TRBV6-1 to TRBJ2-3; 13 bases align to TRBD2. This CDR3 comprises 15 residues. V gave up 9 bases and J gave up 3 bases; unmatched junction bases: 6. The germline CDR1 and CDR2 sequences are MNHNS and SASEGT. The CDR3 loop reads CASGLAGASTDTQYF. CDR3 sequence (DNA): TGTGCCAGTGGACTAGCGGGAGCATCGACAGATACGCAGTATTTT.